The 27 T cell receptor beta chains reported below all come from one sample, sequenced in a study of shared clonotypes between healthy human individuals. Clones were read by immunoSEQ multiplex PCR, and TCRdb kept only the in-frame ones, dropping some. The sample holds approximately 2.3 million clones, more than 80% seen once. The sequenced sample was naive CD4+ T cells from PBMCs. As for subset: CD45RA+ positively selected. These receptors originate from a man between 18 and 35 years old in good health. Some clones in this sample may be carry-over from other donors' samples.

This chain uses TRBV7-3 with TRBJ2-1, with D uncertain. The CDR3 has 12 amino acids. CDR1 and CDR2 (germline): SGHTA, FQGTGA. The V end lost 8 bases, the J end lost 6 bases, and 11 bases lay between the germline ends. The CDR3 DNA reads TGTGCCAGCTCCCGTCAGAGCAATGAGCAGTTCTTC. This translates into CASSRQSNEQFF. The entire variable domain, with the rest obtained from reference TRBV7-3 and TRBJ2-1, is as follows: GAGVSQTPSNKVTEKGKYVELRCDPISGHTALYWYRQSLGQGPEFLIYFQGTGAADDSGLPNDRFFAVRPEGSVSTLKIQRTERGDSAVYLCASSRQSNEQFFGPGTRLTVL.

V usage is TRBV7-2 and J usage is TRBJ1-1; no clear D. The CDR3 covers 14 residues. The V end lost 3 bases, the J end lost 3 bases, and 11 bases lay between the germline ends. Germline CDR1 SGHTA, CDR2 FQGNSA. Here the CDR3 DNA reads TGTGCCAGCAGCTTTCAATCCGGGGACACTGAAGCTTTCTTT. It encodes CASSFQSGDTEAFF.

The CDR3 DNA is TGCGCCAGCAGCCCGGGGACTAGCGGGAGTTTCGATACGCAGTATTTT. It encodes CASSPGTSGSFDTQYF. The chain is built from TRBV5-1 and TRBJ2-3; 14 bases line up with TRBD2. V shed 4 bases, J shed 6 bases, and the junction held 7 bases outside the gene matches. The germline V gene encodes CDR1 SGHRS and CDR2 YFSETQ. The length of the CDR3 is 16 residues.

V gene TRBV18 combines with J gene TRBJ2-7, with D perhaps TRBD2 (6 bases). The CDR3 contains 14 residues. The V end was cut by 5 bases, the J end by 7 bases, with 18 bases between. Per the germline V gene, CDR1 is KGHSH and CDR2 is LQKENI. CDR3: CASSNLGGIGEQYF. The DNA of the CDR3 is TGTGCCAGCTCAAACCTCGGGGGAATTGGGGAGCAGTACTTC. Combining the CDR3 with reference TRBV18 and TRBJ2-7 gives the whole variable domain NAGVMQNPRHLVRRRGQEARLRCSPMKGHSHVYWYRQLPEEGLKFMVYLQKENIIDESGMPKERFSAEFPKEGPSILRIQQVVRGDSAAYFCASSNLGGIGEQYFGPGTRLTVT.

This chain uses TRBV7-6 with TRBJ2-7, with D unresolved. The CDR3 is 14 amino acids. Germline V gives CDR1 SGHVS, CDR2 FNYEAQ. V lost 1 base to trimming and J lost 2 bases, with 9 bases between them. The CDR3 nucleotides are TGTGCCAGCAGCTTAGTGGGCAGGACCTACGAGCAGTACTTC. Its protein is CASSLVGRTYEQYF.

CDR3 DNA sequence: TGCGCCAGCAGCCAAGCCGGGGGCGCCCGGAACACTGAAGCTTTCTTT. The encoded protein is CASSQAGGARNTEAFF. The chain has TRBV4-1 and TRBJ1-1; D may be TRBD1 (6 bases). This CDR3 is built from 16 residues. V was shortened by 1 base and J by 1 base, with 13 bases between the two germline ends. In germline, CDR1 is MGHRA, CDR2 YSYEKL.

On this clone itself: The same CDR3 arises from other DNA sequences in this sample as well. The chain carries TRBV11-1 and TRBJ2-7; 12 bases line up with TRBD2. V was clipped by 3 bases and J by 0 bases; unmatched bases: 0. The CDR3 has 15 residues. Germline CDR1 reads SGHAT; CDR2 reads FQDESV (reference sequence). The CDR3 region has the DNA TGTGCCAGCAGCTTGACTAGCGGGAGCTCCTACGAGCAGTACTTC. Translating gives CASSLTSGSSYEQYF. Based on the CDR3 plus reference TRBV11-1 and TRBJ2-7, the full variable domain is EAEVAQSPRYKITEKSQAVAFWCDPISGHATLYWYRQILGQGPELLVQFQDESVVDDSQLPKDRFSAERLKGVDSTLKIQPAELGDSAMYLCASSLTSGSSYEQYFGPGTRLTVT.

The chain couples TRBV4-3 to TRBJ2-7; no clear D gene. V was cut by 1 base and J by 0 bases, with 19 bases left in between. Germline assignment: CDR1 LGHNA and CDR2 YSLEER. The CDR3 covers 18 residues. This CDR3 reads CASSQASYSRTSSYEQYF. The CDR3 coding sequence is TGCGCCAGCAGCCAAGCCTCGTATTCGCGGACGAGCTCCTACGAGCAGTACTTC.

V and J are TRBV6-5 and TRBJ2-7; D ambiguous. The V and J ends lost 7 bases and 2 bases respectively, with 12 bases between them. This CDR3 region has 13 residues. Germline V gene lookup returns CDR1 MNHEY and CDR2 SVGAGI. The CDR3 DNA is TGTGCCAGCAAGAGCGAAGTAACCTACGAGCAGTACTTC. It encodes CASKSEVTYEQYF.

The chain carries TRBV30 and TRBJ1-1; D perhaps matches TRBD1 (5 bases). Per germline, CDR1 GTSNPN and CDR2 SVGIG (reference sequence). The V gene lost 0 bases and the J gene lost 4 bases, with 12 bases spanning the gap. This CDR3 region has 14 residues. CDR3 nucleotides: TGTGCCTGGAGTGTAGGAGCCGGGGGCACTGAAGCTTTCTTT. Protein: CAWSVGAGGTEAFF.

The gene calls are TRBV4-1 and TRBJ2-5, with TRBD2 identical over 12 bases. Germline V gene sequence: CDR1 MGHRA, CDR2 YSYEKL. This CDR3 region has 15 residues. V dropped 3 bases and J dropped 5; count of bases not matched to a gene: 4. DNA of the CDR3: TGCGCCAGCAGCCACGGGACTAGCGGGTTTGAGACCCAGTACTTC. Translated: CASSHGTSGFETQYF.

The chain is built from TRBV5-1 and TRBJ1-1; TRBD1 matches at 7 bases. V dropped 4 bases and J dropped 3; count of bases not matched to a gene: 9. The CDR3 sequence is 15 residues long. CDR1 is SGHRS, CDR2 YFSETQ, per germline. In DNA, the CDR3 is TGCGCCAGCAGCCAATCAGGACAGGTGGACACTGAAGCTTTCTTT. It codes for CASSQSGQVDTEAFF.

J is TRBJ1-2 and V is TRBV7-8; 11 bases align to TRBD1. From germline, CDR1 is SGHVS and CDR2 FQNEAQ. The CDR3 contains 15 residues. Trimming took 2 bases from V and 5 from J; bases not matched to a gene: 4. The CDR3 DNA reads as TGTGCCAGCAGCTTATTTGGGACAGGGGGGTATGGCTACACCTTC. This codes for CASSLFGTGGYGYTF.

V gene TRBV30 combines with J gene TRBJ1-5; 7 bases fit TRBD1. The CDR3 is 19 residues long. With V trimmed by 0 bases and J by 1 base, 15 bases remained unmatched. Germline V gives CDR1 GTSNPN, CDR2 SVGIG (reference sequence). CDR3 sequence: CAWSVRGGAYIGSNQPQHF. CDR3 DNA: TGTGCCTGGAGTGTAAGAGGGGGCGCTTATATTGGGAGCAATCAGCCCCAGCATTTT.

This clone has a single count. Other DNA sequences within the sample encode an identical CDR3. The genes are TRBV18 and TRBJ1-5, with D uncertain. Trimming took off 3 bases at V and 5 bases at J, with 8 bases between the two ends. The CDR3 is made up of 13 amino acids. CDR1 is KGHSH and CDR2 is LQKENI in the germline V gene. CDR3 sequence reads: CASSPSLDQPQHF. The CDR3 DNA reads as TGTGCCAGCTCACCGTCATTGGATCAGCCCCAGCATTTT.

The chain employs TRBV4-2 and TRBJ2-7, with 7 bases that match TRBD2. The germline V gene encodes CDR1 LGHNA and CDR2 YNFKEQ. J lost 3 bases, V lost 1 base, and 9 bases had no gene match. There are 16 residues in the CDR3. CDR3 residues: CASSQVQGGTNYEQYF. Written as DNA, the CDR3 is TGTGCCAGCAGCCAAGTCCAGGGTGGGACTAACTACGAGCAGTACTTC.

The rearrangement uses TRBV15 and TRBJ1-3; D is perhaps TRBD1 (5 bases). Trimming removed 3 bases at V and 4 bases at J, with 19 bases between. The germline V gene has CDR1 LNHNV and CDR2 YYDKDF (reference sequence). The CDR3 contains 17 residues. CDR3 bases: TGTGCCACCAGCAGGGAGACAGCCCGGGACGTCGGAAACACCATATATTTT. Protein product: CATSRETARDVGNTIYF.

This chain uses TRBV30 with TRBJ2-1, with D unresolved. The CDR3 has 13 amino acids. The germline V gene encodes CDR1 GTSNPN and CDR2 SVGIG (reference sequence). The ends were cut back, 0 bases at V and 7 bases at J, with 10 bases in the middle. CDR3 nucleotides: TGTGCCTGGAGTGTACGACTGGGAAATGAGCAGTTCTTC. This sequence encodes CAWSVRLGNEQFF.

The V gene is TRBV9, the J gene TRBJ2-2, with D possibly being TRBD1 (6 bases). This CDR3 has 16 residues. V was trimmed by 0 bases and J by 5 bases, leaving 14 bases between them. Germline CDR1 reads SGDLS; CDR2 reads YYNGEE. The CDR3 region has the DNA TGTGCCAGCAGCGTAGACAGGGTCGGTGTTACCGGGGAGCTGTTTTTT. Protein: CASSVDRVGVTGELFF.

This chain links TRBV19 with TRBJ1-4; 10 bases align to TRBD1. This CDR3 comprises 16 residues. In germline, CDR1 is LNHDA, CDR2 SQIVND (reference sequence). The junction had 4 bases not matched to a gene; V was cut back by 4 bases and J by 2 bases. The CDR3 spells CASSRGQGLTNEKLFF. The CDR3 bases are TGTGCCAGTAGTAGGGGACAGGGGTTGACTAATGAAAAACTGTTTTTT.

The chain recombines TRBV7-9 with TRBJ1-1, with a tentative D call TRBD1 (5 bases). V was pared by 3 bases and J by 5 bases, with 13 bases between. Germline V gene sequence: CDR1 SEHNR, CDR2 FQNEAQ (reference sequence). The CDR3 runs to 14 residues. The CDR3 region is CASSFPPGTTEAFF. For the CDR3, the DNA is TGTGCCAGCAGCTTCCCCCCGGGGACGACTGAAGCTTTCTTT.

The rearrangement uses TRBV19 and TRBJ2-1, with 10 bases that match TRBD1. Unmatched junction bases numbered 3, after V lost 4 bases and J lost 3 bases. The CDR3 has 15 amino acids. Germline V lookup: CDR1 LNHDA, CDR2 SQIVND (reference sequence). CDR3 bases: TGTGCCAGTAGTAAATGGACAGGGGGCTACAATGAGCAGTTCTTC. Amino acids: CASSKWTGGYNEQFF.

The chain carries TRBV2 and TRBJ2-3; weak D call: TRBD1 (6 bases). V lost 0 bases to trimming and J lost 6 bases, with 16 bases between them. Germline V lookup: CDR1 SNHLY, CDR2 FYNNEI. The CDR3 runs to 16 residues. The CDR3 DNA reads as TGTGCCAGCAGTGAAGCTGTTACAGGGTGGGCGGATACGCAGTATTTT. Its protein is CASSEAVTGWADTQYF.

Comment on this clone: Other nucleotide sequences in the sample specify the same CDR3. CDR3: CATRDRGQPQHF. DNA for the CDR3: TGTGCCACCCGGGATCGGGGTCAGCCCCAGCATTTT. The genes are TRBV19 and TRBJ1-5; D call uncertain. Germline loops: CDR1 LNHDA, CDR2 SQIVND (reference sequence). Trimming cost V 10 bases and J 6 bases, with 13 bases left between them. The CDR3 has 12 residues.

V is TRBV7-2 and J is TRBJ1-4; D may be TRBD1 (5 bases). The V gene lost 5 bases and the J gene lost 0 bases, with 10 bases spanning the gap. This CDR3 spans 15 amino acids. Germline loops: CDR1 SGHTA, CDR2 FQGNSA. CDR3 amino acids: CASSPLRATNEKLFF. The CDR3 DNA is TGTGCCAGCAGCCCACTCAGGGCAACTAATGAAAAACTGTTTTTT.

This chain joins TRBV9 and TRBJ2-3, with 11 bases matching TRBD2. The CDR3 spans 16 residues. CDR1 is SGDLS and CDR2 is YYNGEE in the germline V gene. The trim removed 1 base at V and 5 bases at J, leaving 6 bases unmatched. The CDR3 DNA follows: TGTGCCAGCAGCGTAATAACTAGCGGGAGTATAGATACGCAGTATTTT. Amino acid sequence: CASSVITSGSIDTQYF.

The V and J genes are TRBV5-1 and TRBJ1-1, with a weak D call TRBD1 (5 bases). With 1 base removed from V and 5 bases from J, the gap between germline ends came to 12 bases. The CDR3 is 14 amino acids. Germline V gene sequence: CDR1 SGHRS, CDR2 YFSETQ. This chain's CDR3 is CASSLMGPWTEAFF. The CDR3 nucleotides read TGCGCCAGCAGCTTGATGGGGCCATGGACTGAAGCTTTCTTT.